Sequencing of this T cell receptor (beta chain) was carried out in a study of T cell repertoires in cytomegalovirus infection. On this clonotype itself: Its cognate antigen is unknown.

TCRdb reprocessed the reads via MiXCR and lists one record per CDR3 protein. The sample carries about a million distinct CDR3 sequences, more than 25% recorded once. The CDR3 is 16 amino acids. The germline CDR1 and CDR2 sequences are SGHTA and FQGNSA. Trimming left V 0 bases short and J 3 bases short, with 9 bases between. V gene TRBV7-2 combines with J gene TRBJ1-6; D not certain. The source is a human donor in good health (CMV status not recorded). Some clones in this sample may be carry-over from other donors' samples. The sequencing here drew on cultured CD8+ T cells from PBMCs, taken from culture after CMV antigen stimulation. The CDR3 protein is CASSLAGTDYNSPLHF. The CDR3, as DNA: TGTGCCAGCAGCTTAGCAGGAACAGACTATAATTCACCCCTCCACTTT. Complete variable domain (other parts from reference TRBV7-2 and TRBJ1-6): GAGVSQSPSNKVTEKGKDVELRCDPISGHTALYWYRQSLGQGLEFLIYFQGNSAPDKSGLPSDRFSAERTGGSVSTLTIQRTQQEDSAVYLCASSLAGTDYNSPLHFGNGTRLTVT.